The 21 T cell receptor beta chains reported below all come from one sample, sequenced in a study of early T cells in non-severe SARS-CoV-2 infection. TCRdb reprocessed the 5' RACE reads with MiXCR, giving one entry per CDR3 protein. The sample holds just over 70,000 distinct CDR3 sequences, roughly an eighth seen once. Sample: whole blood. Receptors originate from an adult who was a healthcare worker with PCR-confirmed SARS-CoV-2 infection or an uninfected control (not recorded which).

This clonotype was found many times. The chain combines TRBV24-1 with TRBJ1-2; no firm D call. Germline loops: CDR1 KGHDR, CDR2 SFDVKD. The CDR3 sequence is 14 residues long. V gave up 2 bases and J gave up 3 bases, with 9 bases separating them. The CDR3 DNA reads TGTGCCACCAGTGATTCTAGAGGTCACTATGGCTACACCTTC. Translation gives CATSDSRGHYGYTF.

This clonotype was found many times. The V gene is TRBV6-5, the J gene TRBJ1-1, with a possible D match to TRBD1 (5 bases). The germline V and J ends were trimmed by 8 bases and 5 bases, with 15 bases remaining between them. Germline CDR1 is MNHEY and CDR2 is SVGAGI. This CDR3 spans 13 amino acids. CDR3 loop: CASGTGGSTEAFF. The CDR3 region has the DNA TGTGCCAGCGGTACAGGTGGTTCGACTGAAGCTTTCTTT.

This clonotype was observed at least ten times. The chain has TRBV27 and TRBJ2-7; possibly TRBD1 for D (6 bases). The CDR3 extends over 13 amino acids. Germline CDR1 is MNHEY and CDR2 is SMNVEV (reference sequence). Trimming cost V 6 bases and J 0 bases, with 9 bases left between them. CDR3 protein: CASRGQISYEQYF. The CDR3 DNA follows: TGTGCCAGCAGAGGACAGATCTCCTACGAGCAGTACTTC.

CDR3 in amino acids: CASSERAGAYGYTF. The CDR3 DNA follows: TGTGCCAGCAGTGAACGGGCAGGAGCCTATGGCTACACCTTC. The chain links TRBV6-1 to TRBJ1-2; D not certain. There are 14 residues in the CDR3. Trimming left V 2 bases short and J 4 bases short, with 11 bases between. The V gene's germline CDR1 is MNHNS and CDR2 SASEGT.

The V gene is TRBV10-3, the J gene TRBJ1-5, with D unresolved. V was shortened by 8 bases and J by 0 bases, with 11 bases between the two germline ends. This CDR3 contains 14 residues. Per the germline V gene, CDR1 is ENHRY and CDR2 is SYGVKD. CDR3 sequence: CAIGSTASNQPQHF. In DNA form, the CDR3 reads TGTGCCATCGGATCCACGGCTAGCAATCAGCCCCAGCATTTT.

This chain links TRBV6-2 or TRBV6-3 with TRBJ1-1, with 10 bases fitting TRBD1. This CDR3 has 12 residues. V shed 6 bases and J 10 bases; nucleotides not matched to a gene: 5. The germline V gene encodes CDR1 MNHEY and CDR2 SVGEGT. For the CDR3, the DNA is TGTGCCAGCAGCTACAGGGACAGGGGAGCTTTCTTT. Amino acids: CASSYRDRGAFF.

This clonotype was seen ten or more times. V is TRBV20-1 and J is TRBJ2-3; TRBD2 might be the D (5 bases). The CDR3 length is 15 residues. CDR1 DFQATT and CDR2 SNEGSKA come from the germline V gene (reference sequence). The germline V and J ends were trimmed by 0 bases and 0 bases, with 10 bases remaining between them. CDR3 DNA sequence: TGCAGTGCTAGAGATGGGCGGACTAGCACAGATACGCAGTATTTT. Its translation is CSARDGRTSTDTQYF.

Only one count was recorded for this clonotype. Being one base from a much bigger clone, this may be a read error. The chain recombines TRBV7-2 with TRBJ2-5; D not certain. The CDR3 is made up of 14 amino acids. The germline V gene encodes CDR1 SGHTA and CDR2 FQGNSA. The CDR3 DNA follows: TGTGTCAGCAGCTTAGTTTCTTACCAAGAGACCCAGTACTTC. It translates to CVSSLVSYQETQYF.

This chain uses TRBV10-2 with TRBJ1-3; D call uncertain. The CDR3 sequence is 14 residues long. The V and J ends lost 2 bases and 0 bases respectively, with 5 bases between them. Germline V gives CDR1 WSHSY, CDR2 SAAADI. The CDR3 spells CASSEILSGNTIYF. The CDR3 nucleotides are TGCGCCAGCAGTGAGATCCTCTCTGGAAACACCATATATTTT.

This clonotype was counted ten times or more. The rearrangement joins TRBV19 to TRBJ1-2; tentative D call: TRBD1 (5 bases). Germline-derived CDR1 and CDR2 are LNHDA and SQIVND (reference sequence). V was clipped by 3 bases and J by 4 bases, with 15 bases between them. The CDR3 sequence is 15 residues long. CDR3: CASSIGTEDLYGYTF. The CDR3 DNA reads TGTGCCAGTAGTATTGGGACGGAAGACCTCTATGGCTACACCTTC.

This clonotype was seen a few times. V and J are TRBV4-2 and TRBJ2-4; the match to TRBD2 covers 11 bases. This CDR3 has 16 amino acids. J gave up 1 base and V 1 base, and 0 bases lay outside the gene matches. Germline CDR1 is LGHNA and CDR2 is YNFKEQ. CDR3 sequence: CASSQGLAGAKNIQYF. CDR3 DNA sequence: TGTGCCAGCAGCCAAGGACTAGCGGGGGCCAAAAACATTCAGTACTTC.

J is TRBJ1-1 and V is TRBV7-2; tentative D call: TRBD1 (5 bases). This CDR3 is 13 amino acids long. In germline, CDR1 is SGHTA, CDR2 FQGNSA. The V gene lost 3 bases and the J gene lost 1 base, with 6 bases spanning the gap. CDR3 nucleotide sequence: TGTGCCAGCAGCTTGGACACGAACACTGAAGCTTTCTTT. Protein product: CASSLDTNTEAFF. The full variable domain, with the rest looked up from reference TRBV7-2 and TRBJ1-1, is GAGVSQSPSNKVTEKGKDVELRCDPISGHTALYWYRQSLGQGLEFLIYFQGNSAPDKSGLPSDRFSAERTGGSVSTLTIQRTQQEDSAVYLCASSLDTNTEAFFGQGTRLTVV.

The chain recombines TRBV29-1 with TRBJ2-7; D unclear. Germline V lookup: CDR1 SQVTM, CDR2 ANQGSEA. This CDR3 region has 14 residues. Trimming left V 2 bases short and J 3 bases short, with 14 bases between. The CDR3 nucleotides are TGCAGCGTTGAATTTGACGAGACGAACTACGAGCAGTACTTC. Residues: CSVEFDETNYEQYF.

At least ten counts were recorded for this clonotype. The chain couples TRBV27 to TRBJ2-1; D uncertain. CDR3 size: 13 residues. V lost 5 bases and J 6 bases, leaving 11 bases between the germline ends. Germline loops: CDR1 MNHEY, CDR2 SMNVEV (reference sequence). CDR3 region: CASSPGYGNEQFF. In nucleotides, the CDR3 is TGTGCCAGCAGTCCCGGTTACGGCAATGAGCAGTTCTTC.

This clonotype was counted many times. The CDR3 DNA reads TGTGCCAGCAGCTTAGGGCTACTAGCAGGAGATACGCAGTATTTT. It is translated as CASSLGLLAGDTQYF. The chain carries TRBV7-8 and TRBJ2-3; D is possibly TRBD2 (6 bases). Trimming shortened V by 1 base and J by 5 bases, and 13 bases separated the two germline ends. This CDR3 spans 15 amino acids. Germline assignment: CDR1 SGHVS and CDR2 FQNEAQ. The variable domain in full, with the rest retrieved from reference TRBV7-8 and TRBJ2-3, is GAGVSQSPRYKVAKRGQDVALRCDPISGHVSLFWYQQALGQGPEFLTYFQNEAQLDKSGLPSDRFFAERPEGSVSTLKIQRTQQEDSAVYLCASSLGLLAGDTQYFGPGTRLTVL.

In nucleotides, the CDR3 is TGTGCTAGTGCCGCGGGACGGCCGGAGCAGTACTTC. This sequence encodes CASAAGRPEQYF. The gene calls are TRBV12-5 and TRBJ2-7, with D maybe TRBD2 (6 bases). The V end was cut by 7 bases, the J end by 7 bases, with 14 bases between. Germline V gene sequence: CDR1 LGHNT, CDR2 FRNRAP. The CDR3 has 12 residues.

This clonotype was found many times. The chain has TRBV5-4 and TRBJ2-7, with 11 bases identical to TRBD1. V was pared by 2 bases and J by 4 bases, with 8 bases of the junction left unmatched. This CDR3 is built from 16 residues. Germline CDR1 SGHNT, CDR2 YYREEE (reference sequence). The DNA of the CDR3 is TGTGCCAGCAGCTTCTTCCCCGGGACAGGGGGGTACGAGCAGTACTTC. It yields the protein CASSFFPGTGGYEQYF.

The chain is built from TRBV5-1 and TRBJ1-3; D not resolved. The ends were cut back, 3 bases at V and 3 bases at J, with 7 bases in the middle. Germline lookup yields CDR1 SGHRS and CDR2 YFSETQ. The CDR3 runs 13 residues. The CDR3 protein is CASSYDIGNTIYF. CDR3 DNA: TGCGCCAGCAGCTACGACATTGGAAACACCATATATTTT.

The V gene is TRBV27, the J gene TRBJ2-7, with 7 bases lining up with TRBD1. CDR1 MNHEY and CDR2 SMNVEV come from the germline V gene (reference sequence). The CDR3 extends over 14 amino acids. V lost 5 bases, J lost 3 bases, and 7 bases stayed unmatched. Here the CDR3 DNA reads TGTGCCAGCAGTGAACCGGGACAGATCTACGAGCAGTACTTC. Residues: CASSEPGQIYEQYF.

This clonotype appeared many times. V is TRBV7-2 and J is TRBJ2-7; D is possibly TRBD1 or TRBD2 (5 bases each). The CDR3 is 16 amino acids. V was shortened by 5 bases and J by 1 base, with 18 bases between the two germline ends. Looked up from germline, CDR1 is SGHTA and CDR2 is FQGNSA. CDR3 bases: TGTGCCAGCAGCGGGGGAGCGGTGGATAGGTCCTACGAGCAGTACTTC. Translation: CASSGGAVDRSYEQYF.

This clonotype was recorded many times. The chain links TRBV5-5 to TRBJ2-5, with 10 bases that match TRBD2. Trimming took 4 bases from V and 0 from J; bases not matched to a gene: 3. The CDR3 sequence is 15 residues long. Germline V gene lookup returns CDR1 SGHKS and CDR2 YYEKEE (reference sequence). In nucleotides, the CDR3 is TGTGCCAGCAGCAAAGGACTAGCGGACCAAGAGACCCAGTACTTC. It specifies CASSKGLADQETQYF.